The sequence of this TCR beta chain was determined in a study of blood T cell repertoires in COVID-19. Clones were sequenced by immunoSEQ multiplex PCR, and TCRdb holds only the in-frame ones, with some missing. The sample carries over 350,000 clones, just under 90% recorded once. V gave up 8 bases and J gave up 6 bases; unmatched junction bases: 6. The germline CDR1 and CDR2 sequences are MDHEN and SYDVKM. The CDR3 sequence is 12 residues long. The cohort comprised adults aged about 18 to 100 years residing in about 25 US areas. This TCR was sampled from a woman in her fifties or sixties who had recovered from COVID-19. The gene calls are TRBV28 and TRBJ2-7, with 8 positions matching TRBD1. The material sequenced was PBMCs or T cells enriched from blood (not recorded which). The CDR3 DNA is TGTGCCAGCCAATTTGGGACAGGCGAGCAGTACTTC. It is translated as CASQFGTGEQYF.